This entry lists 28 T cell receptor beta chains sequenced from one sample in a study. TCRdb itself ran the 5' RACE reads through MiXCR, one entry per CDR3 protein. This table has roughly 5,300 distinct CDR3 sequences, about 35% appearing once. The sample comprised memory CD4+ T cells sorted from blood. Regarding subset: memory CD4+ T cells, CD4+CD45RO+CD25-. These receptors were taken from a female donor with breast cancer.

This clonotype came up many times. The gene calls are TRBV5-1 and TRBJ2-5; no firm D call. The V gene's germline CDR1 is SGHRS and CDR2 YFSETQ. Trimming left V 4 bases short and J 1 base short, with 14 bases between. The CDR3 has 15 residues. The CDR3 reads CASSLTTPSQETQYF. Here the CDR3 DNA reads TGCGCCAGCAGCCTAACGACACCTAGCCAAGAGACCCAGTACTTC.

By sample share, this clonotype is medium-sized. The rearrangement joins TRBV29-1 to TRBJ2-5; weak D call: TRBD1 (6 bases). Trimming pared 6 bases from V and 5 bases from J, leaving 19 bases between. The CDR3 is made up of 14 amino acids. Germline lookup yields CDR1 SQVTM and CDR2 ANQGSEA. CDR3 coding DNA: TGCAGCGTGACCGGGACACGCCCTATTGAGACCCAGTACTTC. The encoded protein is CSVTGTRPIETQYF.

The chain uses TRBV27 and TRBJ1-5, with TRBD1 matching over 7 bases. Germline V lookup: CDR1 MNHEY, CDR2 SMNVEV (reference sequence). V shed 6 bases, J shed 11 bases, and the junction held 16 bases outside the gene matches. The CDR3 loop spans 15 amino acids. The CDR3 reads CASSYYRGQLGAQHF. CDR3 nucleotides: TGTGCCAGCAGCTATTACAGGGGCCAGCTGGGTGCCCAGCATTTT.

This clonotype was counted many times. The V and J genes are TRBV4-1 and TRBJ2-7, with a tentative D call TRBD1 (6 bases). The CDR3 contains 15 residues. Trimming stripped 4 bases from V and 0 bases from J, with 13 bases between. Germline lookup yields CDR1 MGHRA and CDR2 YSYEKL. The CDR3 bases are TGCGCCAGCAGCCGAGGGACACCGAGCTCCTACGAGCAGTACTTC. Translation gives CASSRGTPSSYEQYF.

The chain joins TRBV20-1 to TRBJ1-4; D might be TRBD1 (6 bases). Trimming took 3 bases from V and 4 from J, leaving 9 bases between them. The CDR3 is 13 residues long. Germline-derived CDR1 and CDR2 are DFQATT and SNEGSKA (reference sequence). The CDR3 region has the DNA TGCAGTGCTAGTCAGGGGTTTAATGAAAAACTGTTTTTT. It encodes CSASQGFNEKLFF.

The chain uses TRBV9 and TRBJ2-1; tentative D call: TRBD2 (6 bases). Germline CDR1 is SGDLS and CDR2 is YYNGEE. Trimming removed 2 bases at V and 5 bases at J, with 11 bases between. The CDR3 is 14 residues long. The CDR3, as DNA: TGTGCCAGCAGCGTGTTAGCGGAAAACAATGAGCAGTTCTTC. This encodes CASSVLAENNEQFF. Full variable domain (missing parts from reference TRBV9 and TRBJ2-1): DSGVTQTPKHLITATGQRVTLRCSPRSGDLSVYWYQQSLDQGLQFLIQYYNGEERAKGNILERFSAQQFPDLHSELNLSSLELGDSALYFCASSVLAENNEQFFGPGTRLTVL.

This clonotype is medium-sized. The chain couples TRBV20-1 to TRBJ2-5, with TRBD1 matching over 8 bases. Germline V gene sequence: CDR1 DFQATT, CDR2 SNEGSKA (reference sequence). The CDR3 runs to 13 residues. Germline trimming cut 7 bases from V and 5 bases from J; bases unmatched to any gene: 9. CDR3 sequence reads: CSVATGVFETQYF. The CDR3 bases are TGCAGTGTCGCGACAGGGGTGTTCGAGACCCAGTACTTC.

This clonotype occurred many times. The chain has TRBV27 and TRBJ2-3, with no clear D. The V end was cut by 3 bases, the J end by 4 bases, with 2 bases between. Germline V gene sequence: CDR1 MNHEY, CDR2 SMNVEV (reference sequence). This CDR3 is 11 amino acids long. The CDR3 sequence is CASSFPDTQYF. CDR3 DNA sequence: TGTGCCAGCAGTTTCCCAGATACGCAGTATTTT.

The chain recombines TRBV11-3 with TRBJ2-1; D unclear. V was trimmed by 2 bases and J by 6 bases, leaving 11 bases between them. The length of the CDR3 is 14 residues. CDR1 is SGHNT and CDR2 is YENEEA in the germline V gene. CDR3 nucleotide sequence: TGTGCCAGCAGCTTATCACTCGTCAGCAATGAGCAGTTCTTC. Translating gives CASSLSLVSNEQFF.

The chain combines TRBV12-3 or TRBV12-4 with TRBJ2-3, with 8 nucleotides matching TRBD2. The junction had 5 bases not matched to a gene; V was cut back by 3 bases and J by 6 bases. The CDR3 is made up of 14 amino acids. CDR3: CASSFVASGDTQYF. The CDR3 DNA sequence: TGTGCCAGCAGTTTTGTGGCTAGCGGGGATACGCAGTATTTT.

There are a few counts of this clonotype. Just one base apart from a much larger clone, this may be a read error. The rearrangement links TRBV7-2 to TRBJ2-7, with 10 bases aligning to TRBD2. The germline CDR1 and CDR2 sequences are SGHTA and FQGNSA. The length of the CDR3 is 14 residues. V was clipped by 3 bases and J by 6 bases; unmatched bases: 5. The CDR3: CASSFPGLASEQYF. CDR3 DNA: TGTGCCAGCAGCTTCCCGGGACTAGCGAGCGAGCAGTACTTC.

This clonotype was detected ten times or more. The chain uses TRBV5-1 and TRBJ2-1, with unresolved D. Trimming took 3 bases from V and 4 from J, leaving 14 bases between them. This CDR3 has 15 amino acids. The germline gives CDR1 SGHRS, CDR2 YFSETQ. The CDR3, as DNA: TGCGCCAGCAGCTCCATTAGAGGTGGGTACAATGAGCAGTTCTTC. Translating it yields CASSSIRGGYNEQFF.

The rearrangement uses TRBV5-6 and TRBJ2-7; D gene uncertain. The V end was cut by 2 bases, the J end by 5 bases, with 11 bases between. The CDR3 is made up of 13 amino acids. CDR1 is SGHDT, CDR2 YYEEEE, per germline. The CDR3 spells CASSLARGDEQYF. The CDR3 nucleotides read TGTGCCAGCAGCTTAGCTCGAGGCGACGAGCAGTACTTC.

A word on this clonotype: The junction departs from the called germline gene at one end, perhaps through a read error. The V gene is TRBV12-3 or TRBV12-4, the J gene TRBJ1-5; D remains ambiguous. This CDR3 is built from 15 residues. CDR3 loop: CTSSLSPTINQPQHF. For the CDR3, the DNA is TGTACCAGCAGTTTATCGCCTACTATAAATCAGCCCCAGCATTTT.

The V gene is TRBV18, the J gene TRBJ2-1, with D perhaps matching TRBD1 (6 bases). Germline V CDR1 and CDR2: KGHSH, LQKENI. The CDR3 spans 14 residues. Trimming stripped 3 bases from V and 5 bases from J, with 11 bases between. The CDR3 region is CASSPRPGDNEQFF. CDR3 sequence (DNA): TGTGCCAGCTCACCGAGGCCAGGGGACAATGAGCAGTTCTTC.

This clonotype was seen many times. The J gene is TRBJ2-3, the V gene TRBV4-2, with no clear D. The CDR3 totals 15 residues. The V end lost 4 bases, the J end lost 4 bases, and 15 bases lay between the germline ends. Per germline, CDR1 LGHNA and CDR2 YNFKEQ. This CDR3 is CASSPWDSRADTQYF. CDR3 nucleotide sequence: TGTGCCAGCAGCCCCTGGGATTCACGTGCAGATACGCAGTATTTT.

This clonotype was observed at least ten times. The chain uses TRBV5-1 and TRBJ2-5; perhaps D is TRBD1 or TRBD2 (5 bases each). V gave up 0 bases and J gave up 1 base, with 7 bases separating them. There are 14 residues in the CDR3. The V gene's germline CDR1 is SGHRS and CDR2 YFSETQ. The CDR3 DNA reads TGCGCCAGCAGCTTGGTGGGGGTCCAAGAGACCCAGTACTTC. Protein product: CASSLVGVQETQYF.

This clonotype is medium-sized in the sample. The chain employs TRBV20-1 and TRBJ1-2; no definite D call. CDR1 is DFQATT and CDR2 is SNEGSKA in the germline V gene (reference sequence). The CDR3 loop spans 12 amino acids. V lost 5 bases and J lost 2, with 9 bases in between. CDR3 region: CSARHGNYGYTF. The CDR3 nucleotides read TGCAGTGCTCGTCATGGAAACTATGGCTACACCTTC.

This clonotype came up a few times. This may stem from a read error, because a much larger clone lies one nucleotide away. In DNA, the CDR3 is TGTGCCAGCAGTTTCGGGGACAGGGACTATGGCTACACCTTC. Translating gives CASSFGDRDYGYTF. The chain has TRBV12-3 or TRBV12-4 and TRBJ1-2, with 9 bases identical to TRBD1. The trim removed 3 bases at V and 3 bases at J, leaving 2 bases unmatched. This CDR3 spans 14 amino acids.

This clonotype was detected a few times. The V gene is TRBV5-5, the J gene TRBJ2-5; 8 bases are shared with TRBD2. The CDR3 length is 13 residues. Germline V gives CDR1 SGHKS, CDR2 YYEKEE (reference sequence). The V and J ends lost 4 bases and 5 bases, in that order; junction bases with no gene match: 4. The CDR3 DNA is TGTGCCAGCAGCGGGATAGCGGGGGAGACCCAGTACTTC. Its translation: CASSGIAGETQYF.

This clonotype counts as medium-sized. The rearrangement links TRBV29-1 to TRBJ2-2; D is uncertain. Germline lookup yields CDR1 SQVTM and CDR2 ANQGSEA. The V end was cut by 3 bases, the J end by 1 base, with 12 bases between. This CDR3 is 15 amino acids long. The CDR3, as DNA: TGCAGCGTTGACTTGGCTAATCGGAACACCGGGGAGCTGTTTTTT. Protein product: CSVDLANRNTGELFF.

This clonotype occurred many times. The genes are TRBV29-1 and TRBJ1-1; 7 nucleotides line up with TRBD1. J lost 3 bases, V lost 5 bases, and 9 bases had no gene match. This CDR3 has 14 residues. Germline V gene sequence: CDR1 SQVTM, CDR2 ANQGSEA. CDR3 residues: CSVHRQGEYTEAFF. The CDR3 bases are TGCAGCGTTCATAGACAGGGAGAGTACACTGAAGCTTTCTTT.

The chain joins TRBV5-1 to TRBJ2-4, with 7 bases aligning to TRBD1. Trimming took 6 bases from V and 6 from J; bases not matched to a gene: 9. This CDR3 has 14 residues. From germline, CDR1 is SGHRS and CDR2 YFSETQ. The CDR3 loop reads CASTSHRGPNIQYF. The CDR3, as DNA: TGCGCCAGCACCTCCCACAGGGGCCCAAACATTCAGTACTTC.

About this clonotype itself: A read error may be the cause here, since a much bigger clone is one base away. This chain links TRBV9 with TRBJ1-6; the D is unclear. CDR3 length: 14 residues. The germline CDR1 and CDR2 sequences are SGDLS and YYNGEE. V was shortened by 0 bases and J by 11 bases, with 12 bases between the two germline ends. CDR3 in DNA: TGTGCCAGCAGCGTAGGACTGACCAATACACCCCTCCACTTT. It translates to CASSVGLTNTPLHF. Full variable domain (rest looked up from reference TRBV9 and TRBJ1-6): DSGVTQTPKHLITATGQRVTLRCSPRSGDLSVYWYQQSLDQGLQFLIQYYNGEERAKGNILERFSAQQFPDLHSELNLSSLELGDSALYFCASSVGLTNTPLHFGNGTRLTVT.

This clonotype turned up a few times. With a much larger clone just one base away, this may be a read error. This chain links TRBV11-3 with TRBJ2-3; D may match TRBD1 or TRBD2 (5 bases each). The V end lost 4 bases, the J end lost 10 bases, and 36 bases lay between the germline ends. The germline gives CDR1 SGHNT, CDR2 YENEEA. This CDR3 region has 20 residues. CDR3 bases: TGTGCCAGCAGCTCCACGTGGGGTGAAGGAAGAGGGACCCCCCCCCGGGCGCAGTATTTT. This gives the protein CASSSTWGEGRGTPPRAQYF.

The sample holds a few counts of this clonotype. The J gene is TRBJ1-2, the V gene TRBV12-3 or TRBV12-4; 7 positions match TRBD1. The CDR3 is made up of 13 amino acids. V shed 6 bases and J 3 bases; nucleotides not matched to a gene: 4. CDR3 sequence reads: CASRGQRHYGYTF. The CDR3 DNA sequence: TGTGCCAGCAGGGGACAGAGGCACTATGGCTACACCTTC.

This clonotype turned up a few times. This rearrangement joins TRBV20-1 to TRBJ2-1; D might be TRBD2 (6 bases). The CDR3 length is 14 residues. Germline V gives CDR1 DFQATT, CDR2 SNEGSKA (reference sequence). Deletions cut 0 bases from V and 3 bases from J, with 9 bases between. CDR3 amino acids: CSARDGGSYNEQFF. For the CDR3, the DNA is TGCAGTGCTAGAGATGGAGGGAGCTACAATGAGCAGTTCTTC.

This chain links TRBV19 with TRBJ2-7; no clear D gene. Per the germline V gene, CDR1 is LNHDA and CDR2 is SQIVND (reference sequence). This CDR3 region has 13 residues. V lost 3 bases and J lost 5, with 11 bases in between. The CDR3 nucleotides are TGTGCCAGTAGTATCCCCTCTTGGGACGAGCAGTACTTC. Its translation: CASSIPSWDEQYF.